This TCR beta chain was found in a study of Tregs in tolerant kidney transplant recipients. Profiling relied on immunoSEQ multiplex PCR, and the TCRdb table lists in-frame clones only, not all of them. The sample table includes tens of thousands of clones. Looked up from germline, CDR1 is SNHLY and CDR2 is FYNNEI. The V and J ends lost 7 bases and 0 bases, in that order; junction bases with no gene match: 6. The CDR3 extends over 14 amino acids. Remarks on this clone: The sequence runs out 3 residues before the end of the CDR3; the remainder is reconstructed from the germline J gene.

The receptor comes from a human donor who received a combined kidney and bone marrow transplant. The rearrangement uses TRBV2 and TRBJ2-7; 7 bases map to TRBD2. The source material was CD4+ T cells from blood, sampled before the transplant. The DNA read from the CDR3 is TGTGCCAGCAATAAGCGGGGACCCTCCTACGAG. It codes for CASNKRGPSYE. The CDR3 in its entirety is CASNKRGPSYEQYF.